These T cell receptor beta chains were read from a single sample in a study of blood T cell repertoires in COVID-19. Produced via immunoSEQ multiplex PCR; TCRdb's table is partial and in-frame only. The table lists approximately 260,000 clones, approximately 87% of them singletons. Sequencing was carried out using peripheral blood. Source of these receptors: a human donor in a cohort sampled during active COVID-19. The CDR3 runs from the conserved cysteine through the conserved F or W. The order of the fields is J gene, clone size, V gene, D gene, CDR3 protein, CDR3 DNA. D genes are given only for firm matches. Some rows have no size entry. The others give once, few or many, or a class for an expanded clone.

>TRBJ1-2|once|TRBV3-1/TRBV3-2|TRBD1
CASSQGDRESYGYTF
TGTGCCAGCAGCCAAGGCGACAGGGAGAGCTATGGCTACACCTTC
>TRBJ1-6|NA|TRBV27|TRBD1
CASSKRPGQIILANNSPLHF
TGTGCCAGCAGTAAACGACCGGGACAGATAATCTTGGCGAATAATTCACCCCTCCACTTT
>TRBJ2-2|NA|TRBV12-3/TRBV12-4|NA
CASRPRRFGELFF
TGTGCCAGCAGACCTCGGCGGTTCGGGGAGCTGTTTTTT
>TRBJ1-4|few|TRBV5-4|NA
CASSSGTKLFF
TGTGCCAGCAGCTCCGGGACTAAACTGTTTTTT
>TRBJ2-4|NA|TRBV20-1|NA
CSAIENIQYF
TGCAGTGCTATCGAGAACATTCAGTACTTC
>TRBJ1-2|NA|TRBV28|TRBD1
CASSSDRVNRYTF
TGTGCCAGCAGCTCAGACAGGGTTAATCGCTACACCTTC
>TRBJ1-1|NA|TRBV6-2/TRBV6-3|NA
CASSYSRGSEAFF
TGTGCCAGCAGTTACTCCCGGGGGTCTGAAGCTTTCTTT
>TRBJ2-7|NA|TRBV9|NA
CASSVAGQAYEQYF
TGTGCCAGCAGCGTAGCTGGACAAGCTTACGAGCAGTACTTC
>TRBJ2-5|NA|TRBV5-5|TRBD2
CASSFGLAGNQETQYF
TGTGCCAGCAGTTTCGGACTAGCGGGAAACCAAGAGACCCAGTACTTC
>TRBJ2-5|NA|TRBV5-1|NA
CASSLDSGRETQYF
TGCGCCAGCAGCTTGGATTCAGGGCGAGAGACCCAGTACTTC
>TRBJ2-2|NA|TRBV11-3|NA
CASSVREGTGELFF
TGTGCCAGCAGCGTTAGAGAGGGCACCGGGGAGCTGTTTTTT
>TRBJ2-2|NA|TRBV5-1|NA
CASSSQAGANTGELFF
TGCGCCAGCAGCTCTCAAGCGGGCGCAAACACCGGGGAGCTGTTTTTT
>TRBJ2-7|few|TRBV10-3|NA
CAISDGVNLYEQYF
TGTGCCATCAGTGATGGAGTCAACCTCTACGAGCAGTACTTC
>TRBJ2-5|NA|TRBV5-1|NA
CASRGGGSQETQYF
TGCGCCAGCAGAGGGGGGGGGAGTCAAGAGACCCAGTACTTC
>TRBJ2-3|NA|TRBV19|NA
CASRSNRGTDTQYF
TGTGCCAGTCGATCGAACCGGGGCACAGATACGCAGTATTTT
>TRBJ1-4|NA|TRBV6-1|TRBD1
CASSEALRGAGGEKLFF
TGTGCCAGCAGTGAAGCGCTTCGAGGGGCAGGGGGGGAAAAACTGTTTTTT
>TRBJ2-5|NA|TRBV7-9|NA
CASSLGRLAPETQYF
TGTGCCAGCAGCTTAGGGCGTCTAGCCCCAGAGACCCAGTACTTC
>TRBJ1-1|NA|TRBV5-4|TRBD1
CASSLGTGEGTEAFF
TGTGCCAGCAGCTTGGGGACAGGGGAGGGCACTGAAGCTTTCTTT
>TRBJ2-2|NA|TRBV6-4|TRBD1
CASKGQGMSTGELFF
TGTGCCAGCAAAGGACAGGGGATGAGCACCGGGGAGCTGTTTTTT
>TRBJ2-4|NA|TRBV7-2|TRBD1
CASSFRRDRGNIQYF
TGTGCCAGCAGCTTCCGCCGGGACAGGGGAAACATTCAGTACTTC
>TRBJ2-3|NA|TRBV4-3|TRBD1
CASSQDNRGLDTQYF
TGCGCCAGCAGCCAAGATAACAGGGGGCTAGATACGCAGTATTTT
>TRBJ1-1|NA|TRBV28|NA
CASSLLRKNTEAFF
TGTGCCAGCAGTCTACTACGGAAGAACACTGAAGCTTTCTTT
>TRBJ2-3|NA|TRBV24-1|NA
CATSDSSTDTQYF
TGTGCCACCTCCGACTCGAGCACAGATACGCAGTATTTT
>TRBJ1-5|NA|TRBV6-2/TRBV6-3|TRBD1
CASSYSRQGALRSNQPQHF
TGTGCCAGCAGTTACAGCAGACAGGGGGCCTTGCGTAGCAATCAGCCCCAGCATTTT
>TRBJ2-7|NA|TRBV25-1|TRBD2
CASSLAGGYEQYF
TGTGCCAGCAGTTTAGCGGGAGGCTACGAGCAGTACTTC
>TRBJ2-1|NA|TRBV19|NA
CASSIRQGRNEQFF
TGTGCCAGTAGTATACGTCAGGGGCGAAATGAGCAGTTCTTC
>TRBJ2-5|NA|TRBV5-8|NA
CASSLSPGQETQYF
TGTGCCAGCAGCTTGTCCCCAGGCCAAGAGACCCAGTACTTC
>TRBJ2-1|NA|TRBV5-3|NA
CARSLGDRRLRMVDEQFF
TGTGCCAGAAGCTTGGGAGACAGGAGACTCCGGATGGTGGATGAGCAGTTCTTC
>TRBJ2-1|once|TRBV19|NA
CASSITSSYNEQFF
TGTGCCAGTAGTATAACCAGTTCCTACAATGAGCAGTTCTTC
>TRBJ2-3|NA|TRBV5-8|NA
CASSLANTQYF
TGTGCCAGCAGCTTGGCCAATACGCAGTATTTT
>TRBJ1-1|NA|TRBV6-4|NA
CASSVRNTEAFF
TGTGCCAGCAGTGTTAGGAACACTGAAGCTTTCTTT
>TRBJ2-5|NA|TRBV10-3|NA
CAISESPPPGETQYF
TGTGCCATCAGTGAGTCTCCCCCACCGGGTGAGACCCAGTACTTC
>TRBJ1-1|NA|TRBV5-8|NA
CASSRGGRTEAFF
TGTGCCAGCAGCCGGGGGGGGAGAACTGAAGCTTTCTTT
>TRBJ2-1|NA|TRBV5-1|TRBD1
CASSLRTGGADEQFF
TGCGCCAGCAGCCTAAGGACAGGGGGCGCGGATGAGCAGTTCTTC
>TRBJ2-1|NA|TRBV7-8|NA
CASSSRLPHEQFF
TGTGCCAGCAGCTCCCGACTCCCTCATGAGCAGTTCTTC
>TRBJ1-5|NA|TRBV6-1|TRBD1
CASSAGTGALHQPQHF
TGTGCCAGCAGTGCCGGGACAGGGGCTCTCCATCAGCCCCAGCATTTT
>TRBJ1-1|NA|TRBV30|TRBD1
CAWGKAGTVQNTEAFF
TGTGCCTGGGGGAAGGCCGGGACAGTTCAGAACACTGAAGCTTTCTTT
>TRBJ1-5|NA|TRBV9|NA
CASSVAAGGGNQPQHF
TGTGCCAGCAGCGTAGCAGCGGGGGGGGGCAATCAGCCCCAGCATTTT
>TRBJ1-5|NA|TRBV18|TRBD1
CASSPGQGEGVPQHF
TGTGCCAGCTCACCGGGACAGGGGGAAGGGGTGCCCCAGCATTTT
>TRBJ2-5|NA|TRBV6-2/TRBV6-3|TRBD2
CASSAYGTNQQETQYF
TGTGCCAGCAGCGCCTACGGGACTAACCAGCAAGAGACCCAGTACTTC
>TRBJ2-3|NA|TRBV20-1|NA
CSVQRADTQYF
TGCAGTGTCCAGAGGGCAGATACGCAGTATTTT
>TRBJ2-1|NA|TRBV24-1|TRBD2
CATSDFASGGSNEQFF
TGTGCCACCAGTGATTTTGCTAGCGGGGGATCCAATGAGCAGTTCTTC
>TRBJ2-3|NA|TRBV5-1|NA
CASSQAANTQYF
TGCGCCAGCAGCCAGGCCGCGAATACGCAGTATTTT
>TRBJ2-3|once|TRBV6-4|NA
CASSAGSGALTDTQYF
TGTGCCAGCAGCGCGGGCTCCGGAGCCCTCACAGATACGCAGTATTTT
>TRBJ1-2|NA|TRBV15|NA
CATSDSSGDGYTF
TGTGCCACCAGCGATTCATCAGGGGATGGCTACACCTTC
>TRBJ1-3|NA|TRBV28|NA
CASSPQGSSGNTIYF
TGTGCCAGCAGTCCACAGGGATCCTCTGGAAACACCATATATTTT